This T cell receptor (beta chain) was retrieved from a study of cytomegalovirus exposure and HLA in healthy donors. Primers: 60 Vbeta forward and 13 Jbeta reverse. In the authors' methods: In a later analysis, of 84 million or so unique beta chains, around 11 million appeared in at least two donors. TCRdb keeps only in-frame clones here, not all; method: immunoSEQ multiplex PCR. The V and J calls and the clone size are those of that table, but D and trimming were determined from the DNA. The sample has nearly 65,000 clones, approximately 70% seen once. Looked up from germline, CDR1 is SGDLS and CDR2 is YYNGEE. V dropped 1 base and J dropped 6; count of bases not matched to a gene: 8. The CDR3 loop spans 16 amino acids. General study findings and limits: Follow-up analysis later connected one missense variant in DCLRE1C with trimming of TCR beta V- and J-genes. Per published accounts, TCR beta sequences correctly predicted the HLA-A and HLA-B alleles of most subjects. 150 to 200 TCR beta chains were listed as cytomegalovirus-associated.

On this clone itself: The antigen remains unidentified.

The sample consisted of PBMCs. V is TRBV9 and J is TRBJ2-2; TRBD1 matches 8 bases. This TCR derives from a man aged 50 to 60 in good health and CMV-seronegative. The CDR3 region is CASSVQGARRAGELFF. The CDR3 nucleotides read TGTGCCAGCAGCGTACAGGGGGCGCGGAGAGCCGGGGAGCTGTTTTTT.